One sample yielded the 19 T cell receptor beta chains listed below, sequenced in a study of early T cells in non-severe SARS-CoV-2 infection. Each CDR3 protein is one row after TCRdb ran MiXCR on the 5' RACE reads. Among roughly 80,000 distinct CDR3 sequences, roughly a sixth were seen once, and the ten largest hold less than 3.5%. The source material was whole blood. The receptors were sampled from an adult who was a healthcare worker with PCR-confirmed SARS-CoV-2 infection or an uninfected control (not recorded which).

The rearrangement uses TRBV5-6 and TRBJ1-4; no reliable D call. V lost 3 bases and J 9 bases, leaving 12 bases between the germline ends. Germline V gene lookup returns CDR1 SGHDT and CDR2 YYEEEE. CDR3 size: 13 residues. CDR3 coding DNA: TGTGCCAGCAGCTCCGACCCCTCTAAAAAACTGTTTTTT. It translates to CASSSDPSKKLFF.

The chain links TRBV7-6 to TRBJ1-2; tentatively, D is TRBD1 (5 bases). Trimming left V 4 bases short and J 3 bases short, with 15 bases between. Germline loops: CDR1 SGHVS, CDR2 FNYEAQ. The CDR3 is made up of 15 amino acids. The CDR3 protein is CASSSQAGRDYGYTF. In DNA, the CDR3 is TGTGCCAGCAGCTCCCAAGCGGGGCGGGACTATGGCTACACCTTC.

This chain connects TRBV28 to TRBJ1-6; TRBD1 agrees at 9 bases. The V and J ends lost 3 bases and 9 bases, in that order; junction bases with no gene match: 9. This CDR3 has 16 residues. The germline V gene has CDR1 MDHEN and CDR2 SYDVKM. DNA of the CDR3: TGTGCCAGCAGTTTGACCGGGACAGGGTACAGTTCACCCCTCCACTTT. Translating gives CASSLTGTGYSSPLHF.

This clonotype was counted only a few times. The chain joins TRBV28 to TRBJ1-4, with D unclear. Germline V gene lookup returns CDR1 MDHEN and CDR2 SYDVKM. Trimming took 10 bases from V and 9 from J, leaving 21 bases between them. The CDR3 spans 14 residues. CDR3 region: CATTSGGEGQKLFF. The CDR3 DNA follows: TGTGCCACCACCTCAGGCGGGGAGGGCCAAAAACTGTTTTTT.

Only a few counts were recorded for this clonotype. In DNA, the CDR3 is TGTGCCAGCAGTCGGGACTTTCGATACACCGGGGAGCTGTTTTTT. As protein: CASSRDFRYTGELFF. The genes are TRBV3-1 and TRBJ2-2; possibly TRBD2 for D (6 bases). The CDR3 totals 15 residues. The germline CDR1 and CDR2 sequences are LGHDT and YNNKEL (reference sequence). Between the trimmed V and J ends, which lost 6 bases and 3 bases, there was a span of 14 bases.

This clonotype has just a few counts. The chain joins TRBV10-3 to TRBJ2-7; D possibly corresponds to TRBD1 (6 bases). This CDR3 has 15 amino acids. The V end lost 5 bases, the J end lost 3 bases, and 17 bases lay between the germline ends. Germline V CDR1 and CDR2: ENHRY, SYGVKD. CDR3 in DNA: TGTGCCATCAGTCCTTTTGGGGGCCTCCTCTACGAGCAGTACTTC. Its protein is CAISPFGGLLYEQYF.

This clonotype was counted a few times. The chain couples TRBV6-5 to TRBJ2-1, with D uncertain. Trimming took off 5 bases at V and 5 bases at J, with 4 bases between the two ends. The CDR3 runs to 11 residues. CDR1 is MNHEY, CDR2 SVGAGI, per germline. The CDR3 coding sequence is TGTGCCAGCAGTCGAAACAATGAGCAGTTCTTC. Its translation is CASSRNNEQFF.

This clonotype has more than one count but fewer than ten. This chain uses TRBV6-5 with TRBJ2-3; no clear D gene. This CDR3 contains 13 residues. Trimming removed 5 bases at V and 5 bases at J, with 11 bases between. From germline, CDR1 is MNHEY and CDR2 SVGAGI. This CDR3 reads CASSPPMLDTQYF. The CDR3 DNA follows: TGTGCCAGCAGTCCGCCAATGTTAGATACGCAGTATTTT.

The V and J genes are TRBV6-2 or TRBV6-3 and TRBJ1-6, with D uncertain. CDR1 is MNHEY, CDR2 SVGEGT, per germline. Trimming took 10 bases from V and 8 from J, leaving 12 bases between them. The CDR3 runs to 12 residues. The CDR3 DNA reads as TGTGCCATCGAAGACCCGGATTCACCCCTCCACTTT. Amino acid sequence: CAIEDPDSPLHF.

This clonotype has ten or more counts. V and J are TRBV20-1 and TRBJ2-5; TRBD2 matches 10 bases. CDR3 length: 15 amino acids. Per germline, CDR1 DFQATT and CDR2 SNEGSKA (reference sequence). Trimming at V came to 1 base and at J to 2 bases, leaving 4 bases not matched to a gene. The DNA of the CDR3 is TGCAGTGCTAGAGCACTAGCGGGACTTCAAGAGACCCAGTACTTC. It specifies CSARALAGLQETQYF.

This clonotype was observed a handful of times. The CDR3 region has the DNA TGTGCCAGCAGTCTGACTAGCGGTAGCACAGATACGCAGTATTTT. Residues: CASSLTSGSTDTQYF. V gene TRBV6-2 or TRBV6-3 combines with J gene TRBJ2-3; 9 nucleotides match TRBD2. Trimming took 5 bases from V and 0 from J; bases not matched to a gene: 3. Germline V lookup: CDR1 MNHEY, CDR2 SVGEGT. The CDR3 is made up of 15 amino acids.

This chain connects TRBV5-1 to TRBJ2-5; tentatively, D is TRBD1 (6 bases). With 0 bases removed from V and 2 bases from J, the gap between germline ends came to 11 bases. CDR1 is SGHRS, CDR2 YFSETQ, per germline. The CDR3 has 15 amino acids. CDR3 nucleotides: TGCGCCAGCAGCTTGGCCCGAGGGGGACAAGAGACCCAGTACTTC. It codes for CASSLARGGQETQYF. Full variable domain (missing parts from reference TRBV5-1 and TRBJ2-5): KAGVTQTPRYLIKTRGQQVTLSCSPISGHRSVSWYQQTPGQGLQFLFEYFSETQRNKGNFPGRFSGRQFSNSRSEMNVSTLELGDSALYLCASSLARGGQETQYFGPGTRLLVL.

This clonotype was counted between two and nine times. The chain couples TRBV30 to TRBJ1-1; D remains unclear. Germline loops: CDR1 GTSNPN, CDR2 SVGIG (reference sequence). The CDR3 loop spans 12 amino acids. V was pared by 0 bases and J by 10 bases, with 12 bases between. The CDR3: CAWSVVGMGAFF. The CDR3 nucleotides read TGTGCCTGGAGTGTCGTCGGGATGGGAGCTTTCTTT.

The chain recombines TRBV10-3 with TRBJ2-7; D might be TRBD1 (5 bases). The CDR3 totals 15 residues. V was cut by 0 bases and J by 2 bases, with 11 bases left in between. In germline, CDR1 is ENHRY, CDR2 SYGVKD. DNA of the CDR3: TGTGCCATCAGTGAGTCACAGGTCAGCACCTACGAGCAGTACTTC. It specifies CAISESQVSTYEQYF.

The chain recombines TRBV18 with TRBJ2-1; D perhaps matches TRBD2 (6 bases). V was trimmed by 3 bases and J by 2 bases, leaving 8 bases between them. This CDR3 comprises 14 residues. Germline V gene lookup returns CDR1 KGHSH and CDR2 LQKENI. DNA of the CDR3: TGTGCCAGCTCACCTGCGGGGACCTACAATGAGCAGTTCTTC. Translating it yields CASSPAGTYNEQFF.

A few counts support this clonotype. The genes are TRBV21-1 and TRBJ1-1; the table's D call of TRBD1 was not tested on the DNA. TRBV21-1 is marked as a pseudogene. The CDR3 sequence is 18 residues long. The CDR3 coding sequence is TGTGCCAGCAGCAAAGCTGAAAGACCGGGCAGGATGAACACTGAAGCTTTCTTT. It encodes CASSKAERPGRMNTEAFF.

In nucleotides, the CDR3 is TGTGCCAGCAGCGTAATAGCGGGAACTGAGCAGTTCTTC. This encodes CASSVIAGTEQFF. The genes are TRBV9 and TRBJ2-1, with 8 bases lining up with TRBD2. J was trimmed by 9 bases and V by 1 base; bases with no gene match: 3. Germline V gene data show CDR1 as SGDLS and CDR2 as YYNGEE. The CDR3 runs to 13 residues. Based on the CDR3 plus reference TRBV9 and TRBJ2-1, the full variable domain is DSGVTQTPKHLITATGQRVTLRCSPRSGDLSVYWYQQSLDQGLQFLIQYYNGEERAKGNILERFSAQQFPDLHSELNLSSLELGDSALYFCASSVIAGTEQFFGPGTRLTVL.

This clonotype occurred a few times. The chain's CDR3 is CASSSAGAPSETQYF. The CDR3 DNA reads as TGCGCCAGCAGCTCCGCAGGGGCCCCTTCAGAGACCCAGTACTTC. V and J are TRBV5-1 and TRBJ2-5, with a tentative D call TRBD1 (6 bases). V lost 3 bases, J lost 4 bases, and 16 bases lay in between. Germline assignment: CDR1 SGHRS and CDR2 YFSETQ. This CDR3 spans 15 amino acids. The full variable domain, in which reference TRBV5-1 and TRBJ2-5 provide the parts outside the CDR3, is KAGVTQTPRYLIKTRGQQVTLSCSPISGHRSVSWYQQTPGQGLQFLFEYFSETQRNKGNFPGRFSGRQFSNSRSEMNVSTLELGDSALYLCASSSAGAPSETQYFGPGTRLLVL.

This clonotype was detected a few times. DNA of the CDR3: TGCGCCAGCAGCATACAGGGGGCGGACTATGGCTACACCTTC. This gives the protein CASSIQGADYGYTF. The chain links TRBV5-1 to TRBJ1-2; 9 nucleotides match TRBD1. CDR1 and CDR2 from the germline V gene are SGHRS and YFSETQ. This CDR3 spans 14 amino acids. V was clipped by 4 bases and J by 3 bases; unmatched bases: 4.